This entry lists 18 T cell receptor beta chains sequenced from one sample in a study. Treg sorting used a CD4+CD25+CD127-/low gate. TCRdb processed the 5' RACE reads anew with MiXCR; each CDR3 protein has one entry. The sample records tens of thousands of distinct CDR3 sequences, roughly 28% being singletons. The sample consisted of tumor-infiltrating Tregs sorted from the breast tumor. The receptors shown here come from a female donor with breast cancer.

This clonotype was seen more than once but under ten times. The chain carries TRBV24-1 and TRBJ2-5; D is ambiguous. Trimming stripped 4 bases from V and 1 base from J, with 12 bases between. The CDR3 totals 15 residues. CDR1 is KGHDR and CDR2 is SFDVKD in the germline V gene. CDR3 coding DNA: TGTGCCACCAGTGACCACGTGGGCGGCCAAGAGACCCAGTACTTC. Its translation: CATSDHVGGQETQYF.

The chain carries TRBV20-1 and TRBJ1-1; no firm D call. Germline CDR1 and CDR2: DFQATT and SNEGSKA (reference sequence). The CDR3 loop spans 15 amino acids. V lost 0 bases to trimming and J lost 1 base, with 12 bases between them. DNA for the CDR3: TGCAGTGCTAGAGATGGAGGGAGAGGGAACACTGAAGCTTTCTTT. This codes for CSARDGGRGNTEAFF.

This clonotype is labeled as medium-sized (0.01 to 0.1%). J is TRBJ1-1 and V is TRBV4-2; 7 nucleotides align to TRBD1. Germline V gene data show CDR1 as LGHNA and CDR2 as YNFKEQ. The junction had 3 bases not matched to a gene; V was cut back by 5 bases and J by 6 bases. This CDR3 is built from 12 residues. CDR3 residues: CASSNQGAEAFF. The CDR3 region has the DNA TGTGCCAGCAGCAACCAGGGGGCTGAAGCTTTCTTT.

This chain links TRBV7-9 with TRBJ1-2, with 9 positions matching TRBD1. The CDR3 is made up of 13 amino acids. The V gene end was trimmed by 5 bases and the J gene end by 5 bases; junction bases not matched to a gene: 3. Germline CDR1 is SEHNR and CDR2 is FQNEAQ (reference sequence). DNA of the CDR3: TGTGCCAGCAGCCCCGGGACAGGGTATGGCTACACCTTC. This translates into CASSPGTGYGYTF.

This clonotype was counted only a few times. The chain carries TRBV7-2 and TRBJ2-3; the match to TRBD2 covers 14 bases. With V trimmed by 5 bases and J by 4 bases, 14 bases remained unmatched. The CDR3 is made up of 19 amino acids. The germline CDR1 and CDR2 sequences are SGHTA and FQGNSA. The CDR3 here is CASSPRGRLAGGQADTQYF. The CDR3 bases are TGTGCCAGCAGCCCCCGAGGGAGACTAGCGGGAGGGCAAGCAGATACGCAGTATTTT.

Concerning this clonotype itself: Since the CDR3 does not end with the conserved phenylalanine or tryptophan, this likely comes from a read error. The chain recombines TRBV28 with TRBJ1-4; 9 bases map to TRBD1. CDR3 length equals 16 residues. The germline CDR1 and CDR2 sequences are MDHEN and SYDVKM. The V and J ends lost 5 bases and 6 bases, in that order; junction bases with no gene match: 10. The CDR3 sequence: CASSPGTGLGDEKLFL. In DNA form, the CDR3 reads TGTGCCAGCAGTCCCGGGACAGGGTTGGGCGATGAAAAACTGTTTTTA.

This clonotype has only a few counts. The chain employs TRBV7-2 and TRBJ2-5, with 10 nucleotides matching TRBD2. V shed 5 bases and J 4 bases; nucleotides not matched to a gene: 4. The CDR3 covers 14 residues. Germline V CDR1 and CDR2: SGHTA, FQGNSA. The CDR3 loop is CASSVQRGGETQYF. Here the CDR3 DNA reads TGTGCCAGCAGCGTCCAGCGGGGGGGAGAGACCCAGTACTTC.

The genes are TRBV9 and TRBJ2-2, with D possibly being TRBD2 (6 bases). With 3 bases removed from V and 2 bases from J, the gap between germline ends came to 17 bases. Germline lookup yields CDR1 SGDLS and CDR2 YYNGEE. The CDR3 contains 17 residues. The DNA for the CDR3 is TGTGCCAGCAGCGCCATGCCCGGGGGAGACAACACCGGGGAGCTGTTTTTT. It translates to CASSAMPGGDNTGELFF.

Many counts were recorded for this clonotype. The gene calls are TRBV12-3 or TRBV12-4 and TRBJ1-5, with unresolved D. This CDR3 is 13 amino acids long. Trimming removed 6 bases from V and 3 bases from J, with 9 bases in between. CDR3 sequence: CASSPQFNQPQHF. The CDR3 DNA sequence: TGTGCCAGCAGCCCACAGTTCAATCAGCCCCAGCATTTT.

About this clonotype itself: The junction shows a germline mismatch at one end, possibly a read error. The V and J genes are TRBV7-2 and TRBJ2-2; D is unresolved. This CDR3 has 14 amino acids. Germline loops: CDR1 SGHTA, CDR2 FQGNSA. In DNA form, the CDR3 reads TGTGCCAGTAGCCTCACTTCGAACACCGGAAAGCTGTATTTT. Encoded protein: CASSLTSNTGKLYF.

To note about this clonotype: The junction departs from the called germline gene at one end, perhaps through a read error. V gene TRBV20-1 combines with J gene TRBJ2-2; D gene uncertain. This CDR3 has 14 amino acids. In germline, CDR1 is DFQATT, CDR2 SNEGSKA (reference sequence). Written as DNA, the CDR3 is TGCGGTGCTAGAGATGACACGAACACCGGGGAGCTGTTTTTT. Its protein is CGARDDTNTGELFF.

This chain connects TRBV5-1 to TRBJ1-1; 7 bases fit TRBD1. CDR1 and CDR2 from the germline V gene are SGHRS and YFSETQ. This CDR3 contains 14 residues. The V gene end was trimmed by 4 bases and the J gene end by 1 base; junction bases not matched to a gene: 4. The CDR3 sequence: CASSPDRANTEAFF. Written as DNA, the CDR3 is TGCGCCAGCAGCCCCGACAGGGCGAACACTGAAGCTTTCTTT. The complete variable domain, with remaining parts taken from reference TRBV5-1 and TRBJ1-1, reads KAGVTQTPRYLIKTRGQQVTLSCSPISGHRSVSWYQQTPGQGLQFLFEYFSETQRNKGNFPGRFSGRQFSNSRSEMNVSTLELGDSALYLCASSPDRANTEAFFGQGTRLTVV.

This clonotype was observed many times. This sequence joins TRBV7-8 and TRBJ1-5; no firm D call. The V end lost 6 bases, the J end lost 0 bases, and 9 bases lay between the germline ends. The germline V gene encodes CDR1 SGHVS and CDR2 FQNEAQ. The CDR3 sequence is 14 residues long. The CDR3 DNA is TGTGCCAGCAGAGAGACTTATAGCAATCAGCCCCAGCATTTT. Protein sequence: CASRETYSNQPQHF.

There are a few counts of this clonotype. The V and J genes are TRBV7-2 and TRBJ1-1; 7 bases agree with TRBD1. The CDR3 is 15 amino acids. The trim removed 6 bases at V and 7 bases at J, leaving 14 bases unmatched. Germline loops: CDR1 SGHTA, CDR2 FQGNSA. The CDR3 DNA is TGTGCCAGCAGGGTGTACAGGGGTATGATTGGTGAAGCTTTCTTT. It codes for CASRVYRGMIGEAFF.

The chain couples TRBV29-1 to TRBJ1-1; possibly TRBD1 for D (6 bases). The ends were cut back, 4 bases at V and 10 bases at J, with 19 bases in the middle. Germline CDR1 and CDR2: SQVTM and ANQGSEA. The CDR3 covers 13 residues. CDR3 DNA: TGCAGCGTTGGGGGGGCCGTCCAAGGGCCAGCTTTCTTT. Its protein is CSVGGAVQGPAFF.

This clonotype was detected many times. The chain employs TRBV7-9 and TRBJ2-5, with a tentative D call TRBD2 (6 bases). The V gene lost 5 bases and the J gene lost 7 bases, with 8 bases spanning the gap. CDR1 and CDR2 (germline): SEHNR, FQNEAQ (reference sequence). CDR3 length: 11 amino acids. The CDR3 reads CASSPGGTQYF. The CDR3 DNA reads TGTGCCAGCAGCCCCGGGGGGACCCAGTACTTC.

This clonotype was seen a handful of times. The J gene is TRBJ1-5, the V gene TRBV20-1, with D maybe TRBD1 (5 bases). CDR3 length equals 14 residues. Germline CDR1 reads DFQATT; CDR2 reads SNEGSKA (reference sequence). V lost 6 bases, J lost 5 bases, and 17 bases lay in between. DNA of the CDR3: TGCAGTGCCTTTAGTCTAAGGGGCGATCAGCCCCAGCATTTT. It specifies CSAFSLRGDQPQHF.

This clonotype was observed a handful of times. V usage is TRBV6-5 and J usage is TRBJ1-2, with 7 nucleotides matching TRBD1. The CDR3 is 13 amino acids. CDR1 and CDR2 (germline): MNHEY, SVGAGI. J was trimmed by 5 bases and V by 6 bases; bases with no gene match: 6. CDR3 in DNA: TGTGCCAGCAGCAGAGCAGGGGGGTATGGCTACACCTTC. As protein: CASSRAGGYGYTF.